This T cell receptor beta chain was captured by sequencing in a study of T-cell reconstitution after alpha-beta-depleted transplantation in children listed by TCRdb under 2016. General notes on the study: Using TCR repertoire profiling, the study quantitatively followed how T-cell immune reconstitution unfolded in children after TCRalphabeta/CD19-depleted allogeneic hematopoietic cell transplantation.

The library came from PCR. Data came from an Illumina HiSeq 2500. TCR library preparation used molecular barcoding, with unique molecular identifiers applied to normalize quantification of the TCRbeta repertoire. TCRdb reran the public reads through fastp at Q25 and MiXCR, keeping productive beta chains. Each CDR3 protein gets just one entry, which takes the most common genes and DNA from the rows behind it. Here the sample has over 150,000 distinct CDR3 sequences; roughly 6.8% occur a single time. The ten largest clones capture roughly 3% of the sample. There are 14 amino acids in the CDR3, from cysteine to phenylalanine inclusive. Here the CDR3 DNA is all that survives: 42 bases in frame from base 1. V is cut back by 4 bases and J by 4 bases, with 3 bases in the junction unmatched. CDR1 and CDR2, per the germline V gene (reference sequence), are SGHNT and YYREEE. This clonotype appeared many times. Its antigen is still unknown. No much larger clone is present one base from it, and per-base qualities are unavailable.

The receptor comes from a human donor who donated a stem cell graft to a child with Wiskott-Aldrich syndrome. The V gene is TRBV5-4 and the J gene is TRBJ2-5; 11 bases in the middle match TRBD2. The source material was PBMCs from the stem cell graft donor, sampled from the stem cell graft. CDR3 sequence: CASSGTSGRETQYF. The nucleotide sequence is TGTGCCAGCAGCGGTACTAGCGGGAGAGAGACCCAGTACTTC.